Presented here are 27 T cell receptor beta chains from one specimen sequenced in a study of blood T cell repertoires in COVID-19. Repertoires were generated with immunoSEQ multiplex PCR, while TCRdb's copy carries only in-frame clones and drops some. The top ten hold 2% to 2.5% of the sample, which has around 290,000 clones, approximately 90% seen once. The sequenced sample consisted of PBMCs or T cells enriched from blood (not recorded which). These receptors all stem from a woman aged 55-69 years in a cohort exposed to, infected with or recovered from COVID-19 (not recorded which).

The V gene is TRBV10-1, the J gene TRBJ2-1; tentatively, D is TRBD2 (5 bases). V lost 3 bases, J lost 10 bases, and 16 bases lay in between. The CDR3 sequence is 14 residues long. Germline assignment: CDR1 WNHNN and CDR2 SYGVQD (reference sequence). The CDR3 protein is CASSEGSQRWEQFF. The CDR3 nucleotides are TGCGCCAGCAGTGAAGGGAGTCAGCGCTGGGAGCAGTTCTTC.

The chain has TRBV7-9 and TRBJ1-3, with a weak D call TRBD1 (5 bases). This CDR3 has 14 residues. Germline loops: CDR1 SEHNR, CDR2 FQNEAQ (reference sequence). The germline V and J ends were trimmed by 9 bases and 0 bases, with 12 bases remaining between them. The CDR3 loop reads CASRDRTSGNTIYF. The CDR3 DNA follows: TGTGCCAGTCGAGACAGAACCTCTGGAAACACCATATATTTT.

This chain uses TRBV4-3 with TRBJ2-1; 9 nucleotides line up with TRBD2. V shed 0 bases and J 5 bases; nucleotides not matched to a gene: 5. CDR1 is LGHNA, CDR2 YSLEER, per germline. There are 16 residues in the CDR3. The CDR3 loop is CASSQDLAGGNNEQFF. CDR3 nucleotides: TGCGCCAGCAGCCAAGATTTGGCGGGAGGGAACAATGAGCAGTTCTTC.

This clone is a singleton in its sample. V is TRBV7-2 and J is TRBJ2-1; TRBD2 aligns across 8 bases. Germline-derived CDR1 and CDR2 are SGHTA and FQGNSA. V shed 5 bases and J 8 bases; nucleotides not matched to a gene: 11. This CDR3 has 15 amino acids. In DNA form, the CDR3 reads TGTGCCAGCAGCCGCGGCGGGACTAGGGTCGATGAGCAGTTCTTC. Translating it yields CASSRGGTRVDEQFF.

This chain links TRBV7-9 with TRBJ1-4; maybe TRBD1 (5 bases). Germline CDR1 and CDR2: SEHNR and FQNEAQ (reference sequence). Trimming pared 5 bases from V and 0 bases from J, leaving 7 bases between. The CDR3 is 14 residues long. The CDR3 nucleotides are TGTGCCAGCAGCCGACAGTCAACTAATGAAAAACTGTTTTTT. It codes for CASSRQSTNEKLFF.

This chain connects TRBV9 to TRBJ2-7; D is uncertain. The CDR3 sequence is 14 residues long. The ends were cut back, 3 bases at V and 7 bases at J, with 17 bases in the middle. Germline V gene sequence: CDR1 SGDLS, CDR2 YYNGEE. CDR3 sequence reads: CASSASSRSREQYF. CDR3 sequence (DNA): TGTGCCAGCAGCGCATCATCTAGGAGTAGGGAGCAGTACTTC.

The rearrangement joins TRBV5-1 to TRBJ2-7; 8 bases match TRBD1. Looked up from germline, CDR1 is SGHRS and CDR2 is YFSETQ. This CDR3 has 14 residues. The ends lost 0 bases at V and 2 bases at J; junction bases unmatched: 1. The CDR3 nucleotides are TGCGCCAGCAGCTTGGAGGGACAGGCCTACGAGCAGTACTTC. Translation gives CASSLEGQAYEQYF.

The V call is TRBV28, the J call TRBJ2-5, with unresolved D. CDR3 length: 12 residues. With 2 bases removed from V and 5 bases from J, the gap between germline ends came to 6 bases. Germline loops: CDR1 MDHEN, CDR2 SYDVKM. The CDR3, as DNA: TGTGCCAGCAGTTTACTAATGGAGACCCAGTACTTC. Translating it yields CASSLLMETQYF.

This chain links TRBV7-3 with TRBJ1-1; 12 bases align to TRBD1. V was pared by 4 bases and J by 10 bases, with 4 bases of the junction left unmatched. Germline assignment: CDR1 SGHTA and CDR2 FQGTGA. The CDR3 consists of 13 residues. The CDR3 sequence is CASSSRDRGPAFF. The CDR3 region has the DNA TGTGCCAGCAGCTCCCGGGACAGGGGGCCAGCTTTCTTT.

This clone was detected only once. The genes are TRBV2 and TRBJ1-1, with TRBD1 matching 7 bases. Germline assignment: CDR1 SNHLY and CDR2 FYNNEI. CDR3 length equals 14 residues. The ends lost 6 bases at V and 4 bases at J; junction bases unmatched: 8. The CDR3 region has the DNA TGTGCCAGCAGCTATACAGGGGTGGGCACTGAAGCTTTCTTT. Translated: CASSYTGVGTEAFF.

The rearrangement joins TRBV11-2 to TRBJ1-2; 7 nucleotides match TRBD1. Germline V gene sequence: CDR1 SGHAT, CDR2 FQNNGV. The CDR3 sequence is 15 residues long. V was clipped by 1 base and J by 2 bases; unmatched bases: 4. The CDR3 protein is CASSLGRQGNYGYTF. The CDR3 region has the DNA TGTGCCAGCAGCTTAGGGCGACAGGGCAACTATGGCTACACCTTC.

The rearrangement links TRBV3-1 (or the pseudogene TRBV3-2) to TRBJ2-1, with 11 bases matching TRBD2. CDR1 is LGHDT, CDR2 YNNKEL, per germline (reference sequence). With 0 bases clipped from V and 5 bases from J, the junction kept 9 bases outside the gene matches. This CDR3 has 18 amino acids. In DNA form, the CDR3 reads TGTGCCAGCAGCCAAGATAGCCGACGTAGCGGGAGGGACAATGAGCAGTTCTTC. It specifies CASSQDSRRSGRDNEQFF.

The CDR3 DNA is TGTGCCAGCAGTGGGGGACAGGGCACTCTTCGACTTGGAGAGACCCAGTACTTC. It translates to CASSGGQGTLRLGETQYF. The chain is built from TRBV6-1 and TRBJ2-5; TRBD1 agrees at 9 bases. This CDR3 region has 18 residues. With 4 bases clipped from V and 4 bases from J, the junction kept 16 bases outside the gene matches. CDR1 and CDR2 from the germline V gene are MNHNS and SASEGT.

The V and J genes are TRBV10-3 and TRBJ2-5, with 7 bases aligning to TRBD1. Per the germline V gene, CDR1 is ENHRY and CDR2 is SYGVKD. There are 13 residues in the CDR3. V was pared by 6 bases and J by 5 bases, with 6 bases of the junction left unmatched. The CDR3 DNA reads as TGTGCCATCAGCTGGGACAGTCGGGAGACCCAGTACTTC. It is translated as CAISWDSRETQYF.

The chain carries TRBV30 and TRBJ2-3, with 10 bases lining up with TRBD2. Germline V gives CDR1 GTSNPN, CDR2 SVGIG (reference sequence). V lost 5 bases, J lost 2 bases, and 7 bases stayed unmatched. The CDR3 totals 15 residues. CDR3 residues: CAWRASGRATDTQYF. CDR3 coding DNA: TGTGCCTGGCGGGCAAGCGGGAGGGCCACAGATACGCAGTATTTT.

The rearrangement joins TRBV28 to TRBJ2-5, with TRBD2 matching over 8 bases. V trimming: 3 bases; J trimming: 3 bases; junction bases outside the gene matches: 3. This CDR3 comprises 14 residues. Germline CDR1 is MDHEN and CDR2 is SYDVKM. Here the CDR3 reads CASSFVGREETQYF. The CDR3 DNA is TGTGCCAGCAGTTTTGTCGGGAGGGAAGAGACCCAGTACTTC.

This clone appeared a single time. The chain is built from TRBV7-2 and TRBJ2-3; D ambiguous. The CDR3 spans 11 residues. Trimming took 2 bases from V and 6 from J, leaving 3 bases between them. Germline V gene sequence: CDR1 SGHTA, CDR2 FQGNSA. CDR3 in amino acids: CASSLSDTQYF. The DNA for the CDR3 is TGTGCCAGCAGCTTATCGGATACGCAGTATTTT.

The CDR3 protein is CASSLRQGGYEQYF. CDR3 DNA: TGTGCCAGCAGCTTACGACAGGGAGGCTACGAGCAGTACTTC. The V and J genes are TRBV7-2 and TRBJ2-7; weak D call: TRBD1 (7 bases). CDR1 and CDR2 (germline): SGHTA, FQGNSA. The length of the CDR3 is 14 residues. V shed 2 bases and J shed 3 bases, with 11 bases lying between them.

The sample holds one count of this clone. This chain links TRBV29-1 with TRBJ1-1; 7 bases align to TRBD1. This CDR3 has 13 residues. Germline trimming cut 6 bases from V and 1 base from J; bases unmatched to any gene: 5. Germline CDR1 reads SQVTM; CDR2 reads ANQGSEA. CDR3 sequence reads: CSVPGQKNTEAFF. In DNA, the CDR3 is TGCAGCGTCCCGGGACAGAAGAACACTGAAGCTTTCTTT.

The rearrangement joins TRBV6-5 to TRBJ2-7; the match to TRBD1 covers 9 bases. Germline V lookup: CDR1 MNHEY, CDR2 SVGAGI. The length of the CDR3 is 15 residues. V gave up 6 bases and J gave up 2 bases; unmatched junction bases: 8. CDR3 sequence reads: CASSARDRVTYEQYF. DNA of the CDR3: TGTGCCAGCAGCGCCCGGGACAGGGTGACCTACGAGCAGTACTTC.

The chain employs TRBV30 and TRBJ2-2; the match to TRBD1 covers 8 bases. Germline CDR1 is GTSNPN and CDR2 is SVGIG (reference sequence). Unmatched junction bases numbered 9, after V lost 7 bases and J lost 2 bases. This CDR3 comprises 15 residues. CDR3 protein: CASDRVGTNTGELFF. In nucleotides, the CDR3 is TGTGCCTCGGACAGGGTTGGGACCAACACCGGGGAGCTGTTTTTT.

This chain uses TRBV5-1 with TRBJ2-4; D is uncertain. Germline V CDR1 and CDR2: SGHRS, YFSETQ. The length of the CDR3 is 15 residues. Trimming cost V 0 bases and J 1 base, with 8 bases left between them. The DNA for the CDR3 is TGCGCCAGCAGCTTGGCCTCGAGGGCCAAAAACATTCAGTACTTC. Translation: CASSLASRAKNIQYF.

The J gene is TRBJ2-7, the V gene TRBV19; tentatively, D is TRBD1 (5 bases). Germline CDR1 LNHDA, CDR2 SQIVND (reference sequence). V was shortened by 5 bases and J by 5 bases, with 19 bases between the two germline ends. The CDR3 length is 15 residues. The CDR3 protein is CASSFLPLGVHEQYF. DNA for the CDR3: TGTGCCAGTAGTTTCCTACCATTAGGGGTCCACGAGCAGTACTTC.

The chain is built from TRBV3-1 (or the pseudogene TRBV3-2) and TRBJ2-7; TRBD1 matches at 9 bases. Germline values: CDR1 LGHDT, CDR2 YNNKEL (reference sequence). The CDR3 covers 17 residues. V was pared by 0 bases and J by 0 bases, with 6 bases of the junction left unmatched. Here the CDR3 reads CASSQDSQGAASYEQYF. DNA for the CDR3: TGTGCCAGCAGCCAAGATTCACAGGGGGCGGCCTCCTACGAGCAGTACTTC.

The rearrangement uses TRBV18 and TRBJ2-1; 9 bases line up with TRBD2. The germline V gene encodes CDR1 KGHSH and CDR2 LQKENI. The J segment lost 0 bases and the V segment lost 6 bases, leaving 3 bases of the junction unmatched. CDR3 length: 15 amino acids. CDR3 sequence: CASSLSGSSYNEQFF. The CDR3 DNA reads TGTGCCAGCTCCCTTAGCGGGAGCTCCTACAATGAGCAGTTCTTC.

This chain uses TRBV19 with TRBJ2-7, with D possibly matching TRBD1 (6 bases). Germline V gene data show CDR1 as LNHDA and CDR2 as SQIVND (reference sequence). Trimming took 6 bases from V and 0 from J, leaving 12 bases between them. CDR3 length: 14 amino acids. The CDR3 sequence: CASRPQGNSYEQYF. CDR3 nucleotide sequence: TGTGCCAGTAGGCCTCAGGGGAACTCCTACGAGCAGTACTTC.

The CDR3 region is CASSADRVWSQYF. The CDR3 bases are TGTGCCAGCAGCGCGGATCGCGTTTGGTCGCAGTATTTT. This rearrangement joins TRBV11-2 to TRBJ2-3; D unresolved. The CDR3 sequence is 13 residues long. The V gene lost 5 bases and the J gene lost 10 bases, with 16 bases spanning the gap. Germline CDR1 reads SGHAT; CDR2 reads FQNNGV.